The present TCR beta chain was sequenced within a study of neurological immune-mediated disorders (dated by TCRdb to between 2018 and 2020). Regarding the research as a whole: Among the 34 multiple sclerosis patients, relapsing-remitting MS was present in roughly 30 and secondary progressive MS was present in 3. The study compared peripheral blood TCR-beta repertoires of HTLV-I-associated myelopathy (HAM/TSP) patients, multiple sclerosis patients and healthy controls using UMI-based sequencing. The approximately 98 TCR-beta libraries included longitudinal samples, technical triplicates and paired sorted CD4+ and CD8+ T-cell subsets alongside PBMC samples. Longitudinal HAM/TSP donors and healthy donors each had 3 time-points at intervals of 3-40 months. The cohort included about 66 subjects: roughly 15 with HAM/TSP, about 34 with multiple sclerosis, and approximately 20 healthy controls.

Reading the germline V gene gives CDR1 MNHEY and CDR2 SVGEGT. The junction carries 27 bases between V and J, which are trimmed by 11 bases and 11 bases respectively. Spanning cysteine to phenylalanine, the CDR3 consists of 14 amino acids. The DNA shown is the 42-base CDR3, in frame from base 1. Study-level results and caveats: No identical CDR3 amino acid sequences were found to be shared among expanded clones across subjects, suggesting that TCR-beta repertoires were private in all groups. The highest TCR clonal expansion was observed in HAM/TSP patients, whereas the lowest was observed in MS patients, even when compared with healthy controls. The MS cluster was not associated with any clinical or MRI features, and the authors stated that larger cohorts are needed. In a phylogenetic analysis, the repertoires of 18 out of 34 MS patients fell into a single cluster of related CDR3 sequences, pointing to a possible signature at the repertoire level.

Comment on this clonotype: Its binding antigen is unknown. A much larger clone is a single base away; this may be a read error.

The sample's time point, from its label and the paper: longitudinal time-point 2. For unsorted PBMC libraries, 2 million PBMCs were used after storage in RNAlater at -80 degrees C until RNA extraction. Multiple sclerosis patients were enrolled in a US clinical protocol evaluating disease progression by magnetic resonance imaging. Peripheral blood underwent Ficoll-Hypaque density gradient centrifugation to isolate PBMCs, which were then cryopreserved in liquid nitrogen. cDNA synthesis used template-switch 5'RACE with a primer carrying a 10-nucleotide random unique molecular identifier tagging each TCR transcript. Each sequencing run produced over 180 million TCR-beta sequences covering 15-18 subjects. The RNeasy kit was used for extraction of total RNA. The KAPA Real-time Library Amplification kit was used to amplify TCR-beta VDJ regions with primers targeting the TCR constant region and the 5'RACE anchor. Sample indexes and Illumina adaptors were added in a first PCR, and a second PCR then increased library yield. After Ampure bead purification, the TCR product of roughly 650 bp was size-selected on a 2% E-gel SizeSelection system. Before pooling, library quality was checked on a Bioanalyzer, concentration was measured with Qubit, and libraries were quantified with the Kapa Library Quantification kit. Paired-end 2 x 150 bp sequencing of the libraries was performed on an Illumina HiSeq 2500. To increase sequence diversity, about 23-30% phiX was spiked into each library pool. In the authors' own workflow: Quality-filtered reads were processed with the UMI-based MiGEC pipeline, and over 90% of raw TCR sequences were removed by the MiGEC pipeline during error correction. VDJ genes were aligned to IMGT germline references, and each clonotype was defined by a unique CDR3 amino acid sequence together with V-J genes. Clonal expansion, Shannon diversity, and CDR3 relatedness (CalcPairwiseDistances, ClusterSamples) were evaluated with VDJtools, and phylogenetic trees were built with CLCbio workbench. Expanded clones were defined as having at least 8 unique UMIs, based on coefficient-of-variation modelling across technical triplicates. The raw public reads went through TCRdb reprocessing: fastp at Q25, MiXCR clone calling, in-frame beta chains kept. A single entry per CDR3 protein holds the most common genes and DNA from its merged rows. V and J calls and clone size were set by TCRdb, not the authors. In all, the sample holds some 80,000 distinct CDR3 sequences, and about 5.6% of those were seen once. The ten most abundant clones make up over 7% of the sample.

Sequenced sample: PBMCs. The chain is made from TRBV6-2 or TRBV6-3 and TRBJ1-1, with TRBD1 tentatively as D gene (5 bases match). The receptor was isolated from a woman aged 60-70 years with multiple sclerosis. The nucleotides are TGTGCCCGCGCCCCCGGGGACGGGACCGTGGGGGCTTTCTTT. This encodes CARAPGDGTVGAFF.